The 19 T cell receptor beta chains below were found in one sample sequenced in a study of blood T cell repertoires in COVID-19. Clones were sequenced by immunoSEQ multiplex PCR, and TCRdb holds only the in-frame ones, with some missing. The data contain roughly 250,000 clones, 82% of them singletons. Sequencing was performed on peripheral blood. These receptors all come from a woman older than 75 with active or convalescent COVID-19.

This sequence joins TRBV6-2 or TRBV6-3 and TRBJ1-5; no clear D. Germline loops: CDR1 MNHEY, CDR2 SVGEGT. Trimming cost V 5 bases and J 7 bases, with 9 bases left between them. The CDR3 contains 12 residues. For the CDR3, the DNA is TGTGCCAGCAGTACGGGGAGACAGCCCCAGCATTTT. Protein product: CASSTGRQPQHF.

V gene TRBV2 combines with J gene TRBJ2-7; 7 nucleotides align to TRBD2. Germline V gene lookup returns CDR1 SNHLY and CDR2 FYNNEI. After removal of 4 bases from V and 4 bases from J, the junction contained 7 bases not matched to a gene. This CDR3 has 14 residues. Here the CDR3 reads CASSVRGSVYEQYF. In DNA, the CDR3 is TGTGCCAGCAGTGTTCGCGGGAGTGTGTACGAGCAGTACTTC.

This clone was seen a single time. The sample holds other DNA sequences that translate to the same CDR3. This chain joins TRBV5-1 and TRBJ1-3; no definite D call. Germline V gene lookup returns CDR1 SGHRS and CDR2 YFSETQ. V was shortened by 0 bases and J by 2 bases, with 9 bases between the two germline ends. The CDR3 sequence is 15 residues long. CDR3: CASSLEGGTGNTIYF. For the CDR3, the DNA is TGCGCCAGCAGCTTGGAAGGCGGGACTGGAAACACCATATATTTT.

V is TRBV3-1 (or the pseudogene TRBV3-2) and J is TRBJ1-1; D ambiguous. Germline V gives CDR1 LGHDT, CDR2 YNNKEL (reference sequence). The CDR3 has 15 amino acids. Trimming left V 2 bases short and J 4 bases short, with 14 bases between. CDR3: CASSQLGQASTEAFF. For the CDR3, the DNA is TGTGCCAGCAGCCAACTTGGGCAGGCGTCCACTGAAGCTTTCTTT.

The chain joins TRBV5-5 to TRBJ1-5; D is unresolved. The V end was cut by 1 base, the J end by 0 bases, with 11 bases between. The germline V gene encodes CDR1 SGHKS and CDR2 YYEKEE (reference sequence). The CDR3 runs 16 residues. CDR3 residues: CASSLFTADSNQPQHF. The CDR3 nucleotides are TGTGCCAGCAGCTTGTTTACAGCGGATAGCAATCAGCCCCAGCATTTT.

The CDR3 DNA reads TGTGCCAGTACTTCGTCAGGGGGTAACAACTATGGCTACACCTTC. The encoded protein is CASTSSGGNNYGYTF. The chain is built from TRBV19 and TRBJ1-2, with 7 bases identical to TRBD1. Trimming removed 7 bases from V and 2 bases from J; junction bases left unmatched: 10. The CDR3 sequence is 15 residues long. Germline loops: CDR1 LNHDA, CDR2 SQIVND (reference sequence).

CDR3 region: CASSPAANYGYTF. In DNA form, the CDR3 reads TGTGCCAGCAGCCCGGCGGCTAACTATGGCTACACCTTC. The rearrangement links TRBV7-8 to TRBJ1-2; no clear D gene. Trimming cost V 5 bases and J 0 bases, with 7 bases left between them. In germline, CDR1 is SGHVS, CDR2 FQNEAQ. There are 13 residues in the CDR3.

The chain is built from TRBV23-1 and TRBJ2-7; the match to TRBD1 covers 7 bases. TRBV23-1 is an ORF; its function is uncertain. This CDR3 region has 12 residues. The V gene end was trimmed by 8 bases and the J gene end by 4 bases; junction bases not matched to a gene: 5. The CDR3 protein is CASLTGRYEQYF. The CDR3 region has the DNA TGCGCCAGCCTGACAGGGCGGTACGAGCAGTACTTC.

The chain combines TRBV30 with TRBJ1-5; D is undetermined. The CDR3 contains 13 residues. V dropped 3 bases and J dropped 10 bases, with 16 bases sitting between them. Germline V CDR1 and CDR2: GTSNPN, SVGIG (reference sequence). The CDR3 protein is CAWRTGGSGPQHF. The CDR3 coding sequence is TGTGCCTGGAGAACGGGAGGATCGGGTCCCCAGCATTTT.

The chain joins TRBV5-1 to TRBJ2-3; D perhaps matches TRBD1 (5 bases). The CDR3 runs to 16 residues. Deletions cut 0 bases from V and 2 bases from J, with 13 bases between. CDR1 is SGHRS and CDR2 is YFSETQ in the germline V gene. In DNA form, the CDR3 reads TGCGCCAGCAGCTTGGGGGCGACAGCTATCACAGATACGCAGTATTTT. Encoded protein: CASSLGATAITDTQYF.

The gene calls are TRBV5-1 and TRBJ1-1, with 10 bases lining up with TRBD1. Germline V gene lookup returns CDR1 SGHRS and CDR2 YFSETQ. V was clipped by 4 bases and J by 1 base; unmatched bases: 7. The CDR3 is 16 residues long. CDR3 protein: CASSSDRGLANTEAFF. The DNA of the CDR3 is TGCGCCAGCAGCAGCGACAGGGGGCTAGCGAACACTGAAGCTTTCTTT. The full variable domain, with the rest looked up from reference TRBV5-1 and TRBJ1-1, is KAGVTQTPRYLIKTRGQQVTLSCSPISGHRSVSWYQQTPGQGLQFLFEYFSETQRNKGNFPGRFSGRQFSNSRSEMNVSTLELGDSALYLCASSSDRGLANTEAFFGQGTRLTVV.

The chain has TRBV24-1 and TRBJ1-5; 9 nucleotides match TRBD1. The CDR3 runs 16 residues. Germline loops: CDR1 KGHDR, CDR2 SFDVKD. Trimming took 4 bases from V and 0 from J; bases not matched to a gene: 3. The CDR3, as DNA: TGTGCCACCAGTGACCCGGACAGGGGTAGCAATCAGCCCCAGCATTTT. It translates to CATSDPDRGSNQPQHF.

This clone was recorded a few times. The chain links TRBV5-1 to TRBJ2-3; D may be TRBD2 (6 bases). The germline V gene has CDR1 SGHRS and CDR2 YFSETQ. The ends were cut back, 4 bases at V and 3 bases at J, with 15 bases in the middle. The CDR3 totals 15 residues. The CDR3 reads CASSPGSSGTDTQYF. The CDR3 nucleotides read TGCGCCAGCAGCCCAGGGAGTAGCGGTACAGATACGCAGTATTTT.

V gene TRBV27 combines with J gene TRBJ1-2; D may be TRBD1 (6 bases). The CDR3 is made up of 15 amino acids. Germline CDR1 MNHEY, CDR2 SMNVEV (reference sequence). V was trimmed by 3 bases and J by 0 bases, leaving 11 bases between them. The CDR3, as DNA: TGTGCCAGCAGTTTTGGGGGCAGTCCTAACTATGGCTACACCTTC. Its translation is CASSFGGSPNYGYTF.

The chain couples TRBV28 to TRBJ2-7, with 8 bases identical to TRBD1. This CDR3 comprises 21 residues. CDR1 and CDR2 from the germline V gene are MDHEN and SYDVKM. The V gene end was trimmed by 1 base and the J gene end by 4 bases; junction bases not matched to a gene: 24. DNA for the CDR3: TGTGCCAGCAGTTTATCAAGACAGGGGCGACTCCGGGACAGAGGGGGGTACGAGCAGTACTTC. Its translation is CASSLSRQGRLRDRGGYEQYF.

This chain uses TRBV15 with TRBJ1-4, with unresolved D. V dropped 4 bases and J dropped 11 bases, with 8 bases sitting between them. The CDR3 consists of 11 residues. CDR1 is LNHNV, CDR2 YYDKDF, per germline (reference sequence). In DNA, the CDR3 is TGTGCCACCAGCATAACTGAGAAACTGTTTTTT. The encoded protein is CATSITEKLFF.

This clone was counted only a few times. This CDR3 is CASSLVLGGAGYTGELFF. CDR3 DNA sequence: TGTGCCAGCAGCTTAGTCCTGGGAGGGGCGGGGTACACCGGGGAGCTGTTTTTT. The chain employs TRBV7-2 and TRBJ2-2, with 7 bases fitting TRBD2. After removal of 1 base from V and 3 bases from J, the junction contained 11 bases not matched to a gene. CDR3 length equals 18 residues. Germline assignment: CDR1 SGHTA and CDR2 FQGNSA.

The chain links TRBV29-1 to TRBJ2-1, with TRBD1 matching 8 bases. Germline V gene data show CDR1 as SQVTM and CDR2 as ANQGSEA. This CDR3 is 14 amino acids long. Trimming cost V 4 bases and J 4 bases; bases outside gene matches: 6. The CDR3 region is CSVALGTGYNEQFF. The CDR3 region has the DNA TGCAGCGTTGCCCTCGGGACAGGTTACAATGAGCAGTTCTTC.

The chain has TRBV29-1 and TRBJ2-6; tentatively, D is TRBD2 (5 bases). The CDR3 has 14 residues. CDR1 and CDR2 (germline): SQVTM, ANQGSEA. V lost 3 bases and J lost 3, with 9 bases in between. The CDR3 is CSVDAEVGANVLTF. CDR3 sequence (DNA): TGCAGCGTTGATGCGGAGGTTGGGGCCAACGTCCTGACTTTC.